Below are 5 T cell receptor beta chains sequenced from a single sample in a study of blood T cell repertoires in COVID-19 (dated by TCRdb to about 2020). The method behind the library was the immunoSEQ multiplex PCR assay. The clones in this table, taken by TCRdb from immuneACCESS, are in-frame only. Not every clone is retained; where verified, under half of the shortfall comes from an unresolved V gene, and the cause of the rest is unknown. Present in this sample are some 280,000 clones, around nine tenths of which were seen just once. The ten largest clonotypes hold about 12% of the sample. Sequencing input: peripheral blood. The source of these receptors is an older woman with acute or convalescent COVID-19.

This sequence joins TRBV10-1 and TRBJ1-2, with 8 bases aligning to TRBD1. The CDR3 length is 15 residues. The junction had 4 bases not matched to a gene; V was cut back by 3 bases and J by 1 base. Per the germline V gene, CDR1 is WNHNN and CDR2 is SYGVQD (reference sequence). The CDR3 nucleotides read TGCGCCAGCAGTGAATCAGGGGGCTTTAACTATGGCTACACCTTC. It encodes CASSESGGFNYGYTF.

This rearrangement joins TRBV28 to TRBJ2-1; D might be TRBD2 (6 bases). V gave up 9 bases and J gave up 3 bases, with 18 bases separating them. Germline V lookup: CDR1 MDHEN, CDR2 SYDVKM. The CDR3 sequence is 15 residues long. CDR3 loop: CASLSGHSGYNEQFF. The CDR3 DNA reads as TGTGCCAGTCTGTCGGGCCATAGCGGCTACAATGAGCAGTTCTTC.

This clone came up once. The V and J genes are TRBV28 and TRBJ1-2; TRBD1 matches 7 bases. There are 15 residues in the CDR3. Germline V lookup: CDR1 MDHEN, CDR2 SYDVKM. The ends lost 6 bases at V and 0 bases at J; junction bases unmatched: 7. The CDR3 nucleotides read TGTGCCAGCAGCCTTCGGACAGGTTCTAACTATGGCTACACCTTC. This gives the protein CASSLRTGSNYGYTF.

V and J are TRBV5-1 and TRBJ2-2, with 14 bases lining up with TRBD2. The V segment lost 4 bases and the J segment 2 bases; nucleotides outside the gene matches: 4. Germline loops: CDR1 SGHRS, CDR2 YFSETQ. CDR3 length: 17 amino acids. This CDR3 is CASSHGLAGGNTGELFF. The DNA of the CDR3 is TGCGCCAGCAGCCATGGACTAGCGGGAGGTAACACCGGGGAGCTGTTTTTT.

The chain has TRBV7-9 and TRBJ2-7, with 9 bases lining up with TRBD1. There are 15 residues in the CDR3. V dropped 3 bases and J dropped 5; count of bases not matched to a gene: 8. Germline V gene lookup returns CDR1 SEHNR and CDR2 FQNEAQ (reference sequence). The CDR3 nucleotides read TGTGCCAGCAGCTTCTTACCGGGACAGGGTAACGAGCAGTACTTC. This gives the protein CASSFLPGQGNEQYF.